This T cell receptor (beta chain) comes out of a study of blood T cell repertoires in COVID-19. Study summary: COVID-19 samples, acute and convalescent, were from the United States, Italy and Spain.

The germline V gene encodes CDR1 KGHSH and CDR2 LQKENI. Trimming took 3 bases from V and 0 from J; bases not matched to a gene: 2. CDR3 size: 16 residues. To note about this clone: This same CDR3 is encoded by further DNA sequences in the sample.

Original handling: Estimation of nucleated cell counts was performed using reference gene primer amplification. Here immunoSEQ multiplex PCR was the method, and the copy in TCRdb shows in-frame clones only, minus some. V and J calls and clone size are given by that table; D and trimming were obtained from the DNA. The data contain around 20,000 clones, roughly 87% of them singletons. The origin of this receptor is a human donor in a cohort sampled during active COVID-19. The donor label of this sample is uncertain. Sequenced: peripheral blood. V gene TRBV18 combines with J gene TRBJ2-3; TRBD2 matches 11 bases. CDR3: CASSPGTSGSTDTQYF. For the CDR3, the DNA is TGTGCCAGCTCACCGGGGACTAGCGGTAGCACAGATACGCAGTATTTT.